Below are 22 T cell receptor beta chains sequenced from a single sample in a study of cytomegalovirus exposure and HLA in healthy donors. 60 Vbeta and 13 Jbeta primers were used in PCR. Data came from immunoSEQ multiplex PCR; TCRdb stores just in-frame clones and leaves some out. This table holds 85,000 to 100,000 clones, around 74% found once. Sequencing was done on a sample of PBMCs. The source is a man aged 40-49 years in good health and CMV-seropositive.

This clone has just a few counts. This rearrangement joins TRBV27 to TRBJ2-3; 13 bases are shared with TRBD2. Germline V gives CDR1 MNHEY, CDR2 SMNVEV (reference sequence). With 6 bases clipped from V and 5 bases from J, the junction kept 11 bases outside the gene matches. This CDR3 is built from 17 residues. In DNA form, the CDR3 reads TGTGCCAGCAGGGGTTCTGGACTAGCGGGAGTTAGAGATACGCAGTATTTT. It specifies CASRGSGLAGVRDTQYF.

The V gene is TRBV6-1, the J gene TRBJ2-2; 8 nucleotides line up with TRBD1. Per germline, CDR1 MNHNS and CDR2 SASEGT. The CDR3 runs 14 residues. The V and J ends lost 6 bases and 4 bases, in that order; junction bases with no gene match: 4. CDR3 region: CASRAQGVTGELFF. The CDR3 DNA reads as TGTGCCAGCAGAGCACAGGGGGTCACCGGGGAGCTGTTTTTT.

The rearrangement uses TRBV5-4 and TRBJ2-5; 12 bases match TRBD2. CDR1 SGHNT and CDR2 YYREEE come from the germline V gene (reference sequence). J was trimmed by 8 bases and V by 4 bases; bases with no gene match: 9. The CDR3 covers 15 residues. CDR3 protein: CASSIRTSGIPTQYF. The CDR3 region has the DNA TGTGCCAGCAGCATCCGGACTAGCGGGATCCCAACCCAGTACTTC.

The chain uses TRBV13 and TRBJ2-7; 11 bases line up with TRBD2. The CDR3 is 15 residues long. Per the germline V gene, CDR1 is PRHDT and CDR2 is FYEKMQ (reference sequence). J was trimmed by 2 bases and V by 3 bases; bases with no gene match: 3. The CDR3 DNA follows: TGTGCCAGCAGCTTCGGGACTAGCGGAACCTACGAGCAGTACTTC. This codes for CASSFGTSGTYEQYF.

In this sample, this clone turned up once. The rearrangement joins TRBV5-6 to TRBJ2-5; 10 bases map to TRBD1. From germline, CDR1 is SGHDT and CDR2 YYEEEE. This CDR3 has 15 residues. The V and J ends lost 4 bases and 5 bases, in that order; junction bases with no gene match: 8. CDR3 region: CASSPRQGAWETQYF. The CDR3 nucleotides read TGTGCCAGCAGCCCCCGACAGGGGGCGTGGGAGACCCAGTACTTC.

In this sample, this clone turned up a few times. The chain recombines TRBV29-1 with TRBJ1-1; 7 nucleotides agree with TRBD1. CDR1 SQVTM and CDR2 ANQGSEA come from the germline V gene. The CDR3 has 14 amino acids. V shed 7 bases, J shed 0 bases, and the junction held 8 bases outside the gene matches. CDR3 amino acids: CSATRQGLNTEAFF. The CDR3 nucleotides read TGCAGCGCGACCCGACAGGGTCTGAACACTGAAGCTTTCTTT.

The CDR3 region has the DNA TGTGCCAGCAGCTTGGCTAGCGGGACGGGAGATACGCAGTATTTT. Translated: CASSLASGTGDTQYF. The chain links TRBV5-6 to TRBJ2-3; 9 positions match TRBD2. With 0 bases clipped from V and 5 bases from J, the junction kept 4 bases outside the gene matches. The CDR3 has 15 amino acids. Germline V gives CDR1 SGHDT, CDR2 YYEEEE.

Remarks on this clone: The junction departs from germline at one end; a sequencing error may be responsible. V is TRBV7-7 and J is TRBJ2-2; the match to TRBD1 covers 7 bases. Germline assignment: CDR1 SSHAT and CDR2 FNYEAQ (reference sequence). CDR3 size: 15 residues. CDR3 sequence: CASSPVAGGHGELFF. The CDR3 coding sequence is TGTGCTAGCAGCCCGGTGGCAGGGGGTCACGGGGAGCTGTTTTTT.

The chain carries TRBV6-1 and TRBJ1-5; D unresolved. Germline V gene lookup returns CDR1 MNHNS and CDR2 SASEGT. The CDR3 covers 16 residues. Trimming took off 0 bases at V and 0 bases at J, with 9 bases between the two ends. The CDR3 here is CASSEASTFSNQPQHF. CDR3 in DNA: TGTGCCAGCAGTGAAGCTAGCACCTTTAGCAATCAGCCCCAGCATTTT.

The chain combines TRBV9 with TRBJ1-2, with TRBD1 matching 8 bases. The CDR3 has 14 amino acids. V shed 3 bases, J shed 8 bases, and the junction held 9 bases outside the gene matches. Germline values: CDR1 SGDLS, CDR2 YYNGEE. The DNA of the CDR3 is TGTGCCAGCAGCGGGGGGGACAGGCCCGGGGGCTACACCTTC. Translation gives CASSGGDRPGGYTF.

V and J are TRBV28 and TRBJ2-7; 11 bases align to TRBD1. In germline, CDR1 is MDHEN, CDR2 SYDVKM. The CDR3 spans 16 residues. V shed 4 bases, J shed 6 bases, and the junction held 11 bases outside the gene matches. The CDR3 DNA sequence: TGTGCCAGCAGTTACCCCCCGGGGACAGGGGGTTCCGAGCAGTACTTC. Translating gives CASSYPPGTGGSEQYF. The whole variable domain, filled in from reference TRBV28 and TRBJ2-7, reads DVKVTQSSRYLVKRTGEKVFLECVQDMDHENMFWYRQDPGLGLRLIYFSYDVKMKEKGDIPEGYSVSREKKERFSLILESASTNQTSMYLCASSYPPGTGGSEQYFGPGTRLTVT.

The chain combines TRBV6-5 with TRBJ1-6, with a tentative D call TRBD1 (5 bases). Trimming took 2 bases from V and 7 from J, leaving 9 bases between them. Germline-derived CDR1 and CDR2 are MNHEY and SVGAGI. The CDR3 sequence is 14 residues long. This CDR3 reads CASSYVQENSPLHF. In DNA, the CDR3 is TGTGCCAGCAGTTACGTACAGGAGAATTCACCCCTCCACTTT.

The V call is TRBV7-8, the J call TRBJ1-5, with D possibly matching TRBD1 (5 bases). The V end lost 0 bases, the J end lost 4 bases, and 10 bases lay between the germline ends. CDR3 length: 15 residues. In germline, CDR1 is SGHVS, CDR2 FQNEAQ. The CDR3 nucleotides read TGTGCCAGCAGCTTAGCTGGAGGGGAAAATCAGCCCCAGCATTTT. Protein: CASSLAGGENQPQHF.

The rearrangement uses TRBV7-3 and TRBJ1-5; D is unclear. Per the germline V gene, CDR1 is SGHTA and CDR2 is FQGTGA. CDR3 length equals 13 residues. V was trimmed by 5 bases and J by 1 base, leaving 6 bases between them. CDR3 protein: CASSRGSNQPQHF. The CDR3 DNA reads TGTGCCAGCAGCCGCGGAAGCAATCAGCCCCAGCATTTT.

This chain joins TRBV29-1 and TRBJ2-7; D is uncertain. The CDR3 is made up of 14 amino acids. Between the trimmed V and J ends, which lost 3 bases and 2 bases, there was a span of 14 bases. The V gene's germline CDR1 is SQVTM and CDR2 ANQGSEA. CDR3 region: CSVEWAGNPYEQYF. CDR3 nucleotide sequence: TGCAGCGTTGAGTGGGCAGGAAATCCCTACGAGCAGTACTTC.

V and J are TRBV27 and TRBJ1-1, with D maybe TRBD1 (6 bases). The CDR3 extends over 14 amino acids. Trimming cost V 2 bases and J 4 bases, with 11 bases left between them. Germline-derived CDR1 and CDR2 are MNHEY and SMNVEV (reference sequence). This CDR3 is CASSLIQGTTEAFF. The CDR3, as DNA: TGTGCCAGCAGTTTAATACAGGGAACCACTGAAGCTTTCTTT.

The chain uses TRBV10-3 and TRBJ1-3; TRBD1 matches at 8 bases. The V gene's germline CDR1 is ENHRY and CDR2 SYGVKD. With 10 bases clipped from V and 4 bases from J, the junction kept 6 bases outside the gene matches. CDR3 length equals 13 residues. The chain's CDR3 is CASSGGSGNTIYF. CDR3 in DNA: TGTGCCAGCTCAGGGGGCAGCGGAAACACCATATATTTT.

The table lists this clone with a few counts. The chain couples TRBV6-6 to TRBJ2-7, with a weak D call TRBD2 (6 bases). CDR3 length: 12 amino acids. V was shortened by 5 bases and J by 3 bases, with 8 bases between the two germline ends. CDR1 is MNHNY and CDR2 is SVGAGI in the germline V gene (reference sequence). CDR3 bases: TGTGCCAGCAGTCCTAGCGTCTACGAGCAGTACTTC. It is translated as CASSPSVYEQYF.

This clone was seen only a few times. The CDR3 DNA reads TGTGCCAGCAGCGTAGGGGGCACTTCACCCCTCCACTTT. It translates to CASSVGGTSPLHF. This sequence joins TRBV9 and TRBJ1-6, with a possible D match to TRBD1 (5 bases). Germline-derived CDR1 and CDR2 are SGDLS and YYNGEE. V was clipped by 0 bases and J by 9 bases, with 7 bases between them. This CDR3 is 13 amino acids long.

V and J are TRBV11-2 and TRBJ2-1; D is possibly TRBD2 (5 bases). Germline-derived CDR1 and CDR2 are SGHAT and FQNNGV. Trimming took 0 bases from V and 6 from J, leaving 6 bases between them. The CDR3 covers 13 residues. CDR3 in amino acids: CASSLERGNEQFF. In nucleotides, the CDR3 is TGTGCCAGCAGCTTAGAACGGGGCAATGAGCAGTTCTTC.

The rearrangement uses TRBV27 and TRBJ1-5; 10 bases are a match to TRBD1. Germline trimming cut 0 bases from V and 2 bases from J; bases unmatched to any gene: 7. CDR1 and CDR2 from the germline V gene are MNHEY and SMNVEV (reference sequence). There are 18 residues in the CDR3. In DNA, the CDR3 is TGTGCCAGCAGTTTATCACCGGGACAGGGGAGTGGCAATCAGCCCCAGCATTTT. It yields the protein CASSLSPGQGSGNQPQHF.

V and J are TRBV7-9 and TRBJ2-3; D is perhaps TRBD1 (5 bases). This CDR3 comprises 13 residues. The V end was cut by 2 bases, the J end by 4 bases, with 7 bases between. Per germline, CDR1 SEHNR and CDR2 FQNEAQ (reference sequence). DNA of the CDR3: TGTGCCAGCAGCTTAAAAGGGGCAGATACGCAGTATTTT. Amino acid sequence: CASSLKGADTQYF.